This T cell receptor beta chain was captured by sequencing in a study of cytomegalovirus exposure and HLA in healthy donors. Trimming took off 3 bases at V and 0 bases at J, with 21 bases between the two ends. The germline CDR1 and CDR2 sequences are MNHEY and SMNVEV (reference sequence). The CDR3 covers 18 residues. Study observations and caveats: In an earlier analysis, most TCR beta V segments were productive about 90% or about 30% of the time. Relative to equally common others, HLA-associated TCR beta chains showed greater clonal expansion in a later analysis.

Comments on this clone: What it recognizes is unknown.

13 Jbeta primers and 60 Vbeta primers were used for the PCR. Assay used: immunoSEQ multiplex PCR; TCRdb lists only in-frame clones, some missing. The sample lists 200,000 to 250,000 clones; over 60% were seen once. Source material: PBMCs. This sequence joins TRBV27 and TRBJ2-7; D ambiguous. This TCR derives from a man between 18 and 29 years old in good health and CMV-seronegative. The CDR3 bases are TGTGCCAGCAGTTTGAGGAGCAGAAGCGTTAACCCCTCCTACGAGCAGTACTTC. This sequence encodes CASSLRSRSVNPSYEQYF.